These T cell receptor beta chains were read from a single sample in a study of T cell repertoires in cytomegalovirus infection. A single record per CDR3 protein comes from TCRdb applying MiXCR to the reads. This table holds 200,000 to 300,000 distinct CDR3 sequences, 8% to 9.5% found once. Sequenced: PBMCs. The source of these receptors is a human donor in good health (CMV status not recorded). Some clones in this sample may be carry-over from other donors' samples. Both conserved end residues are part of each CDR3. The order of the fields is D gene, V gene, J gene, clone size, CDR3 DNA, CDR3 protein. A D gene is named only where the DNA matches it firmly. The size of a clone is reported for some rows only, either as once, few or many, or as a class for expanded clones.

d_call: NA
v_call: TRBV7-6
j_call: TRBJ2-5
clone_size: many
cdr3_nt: TGTGCCAGCAGCTCCCTACAGGGAATCCAAGAGACCCAGTACTTC
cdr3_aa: CASSSLQGIQETQYF

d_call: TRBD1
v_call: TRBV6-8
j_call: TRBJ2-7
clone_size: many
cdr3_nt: TGTGCCAGCAGTCACAGGGGGTCCTCCTACGAGCAGTACTTC
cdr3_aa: CASSHRGSSYEQYF

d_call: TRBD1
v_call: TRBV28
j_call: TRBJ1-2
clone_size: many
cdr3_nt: TGTGCCAGCAGTTCTTGGACAGGGCCAGCTAACTATGGCTACACCTTC
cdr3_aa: CASSSWTGPANYGYTF

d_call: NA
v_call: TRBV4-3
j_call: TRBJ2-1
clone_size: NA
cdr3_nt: TGCGCCAGCAGCCAAGAGCGGCACAATGAGCAGTTCTTC
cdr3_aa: CASSQERHNEQFF

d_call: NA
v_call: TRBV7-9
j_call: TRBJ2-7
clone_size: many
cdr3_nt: TGTGCCAGCAGCTTAGGCGGCAGAAACTACGAGCAGTACTTC
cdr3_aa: CASSLGGRNYEQYF

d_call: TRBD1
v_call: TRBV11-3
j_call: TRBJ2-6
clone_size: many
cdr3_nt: TGTGCCAGCGGACCGGGACAGGGGAGCTCTGGGGCCAACGTCCTGACTTTC
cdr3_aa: CASGPGQGSSGANVLTF

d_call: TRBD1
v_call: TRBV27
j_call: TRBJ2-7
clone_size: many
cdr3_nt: TGTGCCAGCAGTTCGACCTTCGGGACAGGGGCCCACGAGCAGTACTTC
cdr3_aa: CASSSTFGTGAHEQYF

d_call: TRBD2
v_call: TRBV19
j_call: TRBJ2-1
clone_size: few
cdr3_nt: TGTGCCAGTAGTGTACTAGCGGGAGGCTCTGAGCAGTTCTTC
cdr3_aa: CASSVLAGGSEQFF

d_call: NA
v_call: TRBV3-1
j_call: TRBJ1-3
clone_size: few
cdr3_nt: TGTGCCAGCAGCCCATATAAAGGCCGCTCTGGAAACACCATATATTTT
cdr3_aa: CASSPYKGRSGNTIYF

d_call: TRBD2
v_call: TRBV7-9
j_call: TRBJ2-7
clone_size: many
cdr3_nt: TGTGCCAGCAGCTTAGCGCAAGGTCCTAGCGGGAGCGAGCAGTACTTC
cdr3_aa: CASSLAQGPSGSEQYF

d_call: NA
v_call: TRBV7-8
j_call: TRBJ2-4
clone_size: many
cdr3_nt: TGTGCCAGCAGCTTAGGGGGTCAGGAGAAAAACATTCAGTACTTC
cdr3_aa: CASSLGGQEKNIQYF

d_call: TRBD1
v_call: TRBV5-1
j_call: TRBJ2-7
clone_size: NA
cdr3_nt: TGCGCCAGCAGCTTAGACAGGGAATACGAGCAGTACTTC
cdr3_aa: CASSLDREYEQYF

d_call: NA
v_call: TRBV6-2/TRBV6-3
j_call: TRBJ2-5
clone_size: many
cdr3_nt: TGTGCCAGCAGTTACCGTCCCGGGACTCCTCAAGTGGCCCAGTACTTC
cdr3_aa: CASSYRPGTPQVAQYF

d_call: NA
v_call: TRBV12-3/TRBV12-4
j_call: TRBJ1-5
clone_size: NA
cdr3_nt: TGTGCCAGCAGTTTATCACCGGGGCAGCCCCAGCATTTT
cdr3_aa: CASSLSPGQPQHF

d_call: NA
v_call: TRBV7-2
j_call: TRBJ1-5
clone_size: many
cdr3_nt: TGTGCCAGCAGCAAAGAAGGTCAGCCCCAGCATTTT
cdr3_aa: CASSKEGQPQHF

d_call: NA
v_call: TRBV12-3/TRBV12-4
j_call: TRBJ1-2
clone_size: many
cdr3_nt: TGTGCCAGCAGTTCCCCAGGGCGCGGCTACACCTTC
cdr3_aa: CASSSPGRGYTF

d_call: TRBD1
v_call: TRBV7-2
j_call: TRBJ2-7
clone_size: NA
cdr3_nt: TGTGCCAGCAGCTTCACAGGGGACTACGAGCAGTACTTC
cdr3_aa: CASSFTGDYEQYF

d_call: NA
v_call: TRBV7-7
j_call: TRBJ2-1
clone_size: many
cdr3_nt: TGTGCTAGCAGCTTAGCTCTCGGCTCCTACAATGAGCAGTTCTTC
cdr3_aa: CASSLALGSYNEQFF

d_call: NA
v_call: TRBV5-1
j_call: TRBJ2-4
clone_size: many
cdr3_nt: TGCGCCAGCAGCTGGACGGAGACTTGGGGGTCCAAAAACATTCAGTACTTC
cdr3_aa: CASSWTETWGSKNIQYF

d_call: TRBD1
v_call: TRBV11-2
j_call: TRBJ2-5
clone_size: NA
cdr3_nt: TGTGCCAGCAGGTCACAGGGACAGGGGGTCGGAGAGACCCAGTACTTC
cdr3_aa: CASRSQGQGVGETQYF

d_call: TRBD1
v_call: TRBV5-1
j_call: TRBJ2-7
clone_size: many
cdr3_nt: TGCGCCAGCAGCTTGGGGACAGGGTCAAACTACGAGCAGTACTTC
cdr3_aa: CASSLGTGSNYEQYF

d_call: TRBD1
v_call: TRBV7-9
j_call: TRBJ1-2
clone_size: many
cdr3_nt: TGTGCCAGCAGCTTTAGCCGACAGGGGATTTATGGCTACACCTTC
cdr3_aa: CASSFSRQGIYGYTF

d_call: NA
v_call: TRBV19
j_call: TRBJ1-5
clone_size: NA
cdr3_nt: TGTGCCAGTAGCCCAGGGGTGGAGCCCCAGCATTTT
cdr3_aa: CASSPGVEPQHF

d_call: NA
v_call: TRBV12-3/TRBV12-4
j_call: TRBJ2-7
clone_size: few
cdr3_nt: TGTGCCAGCAGTTTTAACCACTACGAGCAGTACTTC
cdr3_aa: CASSFNHYEQYF

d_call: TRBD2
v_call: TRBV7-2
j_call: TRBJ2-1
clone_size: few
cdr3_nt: TGTGCCAGCAGCTTAGCGCGAACTAGCGGGAGTGGAAACTTC
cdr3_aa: CASSLARTSGSGNF

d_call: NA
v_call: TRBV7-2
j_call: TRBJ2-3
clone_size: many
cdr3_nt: TGTGCCAGCAGCTTGGGGGCCTTTCGGACAGATACGCAGTATTTT
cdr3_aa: CASSLGAFRTDTQYF